These T cell receptor beta chains were read from a single sample in a study of blood T cell repertoires in COVID-19. The repertoire was sequenced with immunoSEQ multiplex PCR; TCRdb's copy has only in-frame clones and lacks some. The sample yields tens of thousands of clones, over 80% seen once. Sequencing was performed on peripheral blood. All receptors derive from a man in his 70s with acute or convalescent COVID-19. The CDR3 runs from the conserved cysteine through the conserved F or W. D genes are given only for firm matches. Rows may omit the clone size; those that give it use once, few, many or a size class.

clone size,J gene,D gene,V gene,CDR3 protein,CDR3 DNA
-,TRBJ2-1,-,TRBV18,CASLRDIYNEQFF,TGTGCCAGCTTACGCGACATTTACAATGAGCAGTTCTTC
-,TRBJ2-1,TRBD2,TRBV6-4,CASSYYPSTSGGIYNEQFF,TGTGCCAGCTCCTACTACCCTTCTACTAGCGGGGGGATCTACAATGAGCAGTTCTTC
-,TRBJ2-7,TRBD1,TRBV29-1,CSVGGIQGELSEQYF,TGCAGCGTTGGAGGTATCCAGGGGGAATTGTCCGAGCAGTACTTC
-,TRBJ1-1,TRBD1,TRBV18,CASSPPNRGRAFF,TGTGCCAGCTCACCACCGAACAGGGGACGCGCTTTCTTT
-,TRBJ2-7,TRBD2,TRBV28,CASRERGRSYEQYF,TGTGCCAGCAGGGAGCGGGGGCGCTCCTACGAGCAGTACTTC
once,TRBJ2-5,TRBD2,TRBV27,CASSPRTSGGQETQYF,TGTGCCAGCAGTCCCCGGACTAGCGGGGGACAAGAGACCCAGTACTTC
-,TRBJ1-1,-,TRBV12-3/TRBV12-4,CASSLAQHEEAFF,TGTGCCAGCAGTTTAGCACAGCACGAAGAAGCTTTCTTT
-,TRBJ1-1,-,TRBV18,CASEGVLNTEAFF,TGTGCCAGCGAGGGAGTTTTGAACACTGAAGCTTTCTTT
-,TRBJ2-2,-,TRBV2,CASSDYPGGELFF,TGTGCCAGCAGTGACTATCCGGGTGGGGAGCTGTTTTTT
-,TRBJ2-2,-,TRBV21-1,CASSVGQGVPGELFF,TGTGCCAGCAGCGTGGGACAGGGTGTCCCCGGGGAGCTGTTTTTT
many,TRBJ2-7,-,TRBV10-2,CASKEGLGTEQYF,TGCGCCAGCAAGGAGGGGTTAGGTACGGAGCAGTACTTC
-,TRBJ2-1,-,TRBV12-3/TRBV12-4,CASSLGQYNEQFF,TGTGCCAGCAGTTTAGGGCAGTACAATGAGCAGTTCTTC
-,TRBJ2-5,TRBD1,TRBV5-6,CASSLRNRGTQYF,TGTGCCAGCAGCTTGAGGAACAGGGGAACCCAGTACTTC
-,TRBJ2-7,TRBD1,TRBV5-5,CASSFHSQGPSSYEQYF,TGTGCCAGCAGCTTTCACTCACAGGGGCCGAGCTCCTACGAGCAGTACTTC
-,TRBJ2-1,-,TRBV28,CASRLGTTNEQFF,TGTGCCAGCAGGCTGGGCACCACCAATGAGCAGTTCTTC
-,TRBJ2-5,TRBD2,TRBV3-1/TRBV3-2,CASSRQRDAIVRTQYF,TGTGCCAGCAGCCGTCAGCGGGACGCCATCGTGAGGACCCAGTACTTC
-,TRBJ1-3,-,TRBV19,CASSTEGHPGNTIYF,TGTGCCAGTAGTACCGAGGGACACCCTGGAAACACCATATATTTT
-,TRBJ1-5,-,TRBV27,CASSSLRSQPQHF,TGTGCCAGCAGTTCACTCCGGAGTCAGCCCCAGCATTTT
-,TRBJ2-5,TRBD2,TRBV2,CASSDIGGGAKTQYF,TGTGCCAGCAGTGATATTGGCGGGGGGGCGAAGACCCAGTACTTC
-,TRBJ2-5,TRBD2,TRBV4-1,CASSPAGVGETQYF,TGCGCCAGCAGCCCAGCGGGGGTAGGAGAGACCCAGTACTTC
-,TRBJ1-2,-,TRBV29-1,CSGAGRTYGYTF,TGCAGCGGAGCGGGCAGGACCTATGGCTACACCTTC
-,TRBJ2-7,-,TRBV20-1,CSASSGPYEQYF,TGCAGTGCTAGTAGCGGACCCTACGAGCAGTACTTC
-,TRBJ2-1,TRBD2,TRBV5-1,CASSLAAGGGNEQFF,TGCGCCAGCAGCTTGGCAGCGGGGGGCGGGAATGAGCAGTTCTTC
-,TRBJ2-3,TRBD2,TRBV25-1,CASSGGAGLRTDTQYF,TGTGCCAGCAGTGGGGGAGCGGGGCTACGCACAGATACGCAGTATTTT
once,TRBJ2-5,TRBD2,TRBV3-1/TRBV3-2,CASSQVAGGAGETQYF,TGTGCCAGCAGCCAAGTTGCCGGGGGGGCAGGGGAGACCCAGTACTTC
-,TRBJ2-1,-,TRBV5-1,CASSFPFLGNEQFF,TGCGCCAGCAGCTTCCCTTTCCTCGGGAATGAGCAGTTCTTC
-,TRBJ1-2,-,TRBV19,CASRRPSGADDYGYTF,TGTGCCAGTAGGCGACCTAGCGGGGCAGATGACTATGGCTACACCTTC
-,TRBJ1-2,-,TRBV7-3,CASSLTGEVGYTF,TGTGCCAGCAGCTTAACAGGGGAGGTTGGCTACACCTTC
-,TRBJ2-1,TRBD2,TRBV9,CASSSRLAGGQNEQFF,TGTGCCAGCAGCTCCAGACTAGCGGGGGGGCAGAATGAGCAGTTCTTC
-,TRBJ2-2,TRBD2,TRBV5-1,CASSLEGTSITGELFF,TGCGCCAGCAGCTTGGAGGGGACTAGCATTACGGGGGAGCTGTTTTTT
-,TRBJ1-1,-,TRBV14,CASSQARGARGTEAFF,TGTGCCAGCAGCCAAGCTCGGGGGGCGCGTGGCACTGAAGCTTTCTTT
-,TRBJ2-3,-,TRBV9,CASSSPPSGKADTQYF,TGTGCCAGCAGCTCCCCCCCCTCGGGGAAGGCAGATACGCAGTATTTT